The present T cell receptor beta chain was sequenced within a study of T cells in Graves' hyperthyroidism and ophthalmopathy (dated by TCRdb to between 2018 and 2021). Regarding the study in general: Peripheral blood samples were taken at initial diagnosis, before any treatment was given. The roughly 100 discovery patients were divided at random into training and test sets in a 7:3 ratio. To identify TCR V-J signatures that set the groups apart, the researchers used a discovery cohort of 90 to 100 patients, made up of around 42 with Graves' ophthalmopathy and 55 to 65 with stable Graves' hyperthyroidism. In roughly six Graves' hyperthyroidism patients, the study also compared T-cell repertoires from thyroid tissue with T-cell repertoires from blood. According to the paper, TCR Vbeta CDR3 sequencing was carried out on 135 peripheral blood samples, which came from fewer than 50 ophthalmopathy, under 80 hyperthyroidism and approximately 17 progressor patients. After blood sampling, hyperthyroidism patients were treated with methimazole at a starting dose of 30 mg daily, and ophthalmopathy patients were treated with high-dose intravenous methylprednisolone. Prospective prediction of ophthalmopathy was tested in an independent validation cohort of some 20 hyperthyroidism patients and around 16 patients who later progressed to ophthalmopathy. The research as a whole found: A 13 V-J signature model separated ophthalmopathy from stable hyperthyroidism, with over 85% sensitivity and about 81% specificity in cross-validation and 80%/75% in testing. Most expanded thyroid clonotypes (frequency above 0.001) were also detected in blood, suggesting blood repertoires may reflect thyroid immune responses. No statistical method was used to set the sample size in advance, and investigators knew the group allocation. In validation, the model predicted progression to ophthalmopathy a median of about 6.5 months before onset, with around 70% sensitivity and around 76% specificity.

In the ophthalmopathy patients, disease was moderately to severely active, with a Clinical Activity Score of 3 or more, a NOSPECS grade of 4 or more, and a duration of less than 3 months. The study excluded patients with uncontrolled infections, other autoimmune diseases, pregnancy or lactation. Diagnoses were established on the basis of clinical symptoms, serum thyroxine and TRAb, thyroid ultrasound, and orbital computed tomography. PBMCs were isolated from about 9.2 ml of fresh peripheral blood by Ficoll-Paque density gradient centrifugation. Total RNA was extracted using Trizol reagent, and RNA quality was assessed on an Agilent 2100 Bioanalyzer. The TCR beta CDR3 regions were amplified from RNA transcripts. The first round of RT-PCR for the TCR CDR3 was performed with the HTBI primer set and the Qiagen OneStep RT-PCR kit. A second multiplex PCR round built the libraries, followed by size selection and purification. Libraries were sequenced paired-end with 100 bp reads on an Illumina HiSeq2000. Processing in the source paper ran as follows. SOAPnuke was used to process the raw data, removing reads that contained adapters or uncalled bases, had a mean Phred below 15, or lacked an exact match to the constant primer or identifier. High-quality paired reads were merged with COPE v1.2.5, and unique nucleotide sequences were defined as clonotypes. MiTCR v1.1 was used to align the clonotypes against IMGT TRBV, TRBD and TRBJ reference segments. The analysis was restricted to V-J combinations with a frequency above 0.0001, which together covered roughly 99% of the repertoires. A TCS score was defined as the ratio of F50 (clonal expansion) to E x V (chaos), with BLOSUM62-based TCRdist applied between CDR3 peptides within each V-J. Welch's t-statistics and random forest reduced several hundred V-J features to about 13, which were used in a naive Bayes classifier (R e1071). TCRdb itself trimmed the public reads at Q25 with fastp, ran MiXCR and retained productive beta chains. Rows matching on CDR3 protein sequence are summarized as one entry with the most common DNA and genes. The V and J calls were not made by the authors but by TCRdb's processing. Counted in this sample were some 550,000 distinct CDR3 sequences; roughly 15% of them appeared once. The top ten hold about 3.5% of the sample.

Only a few counts were recorded for this clonotype. Its binding antigen is unknown. No qualities accompany the bases; no much larger clone lies one base away. Its CDR3 holds 17 amino acids, cysteine through phenylalanine. Just the 51-base CDR3 DNA is kept, in frame starting at base 1. V and J are trimmed by 3 bases and 5 bases, and the gene matches miss 14 bases of the junction. CDR1 and CDR2, per the germline V gene (reference sequence), are LNHDA and SQIVND. The sequenced sample consisted of blood. The sequence links TRBV19 to TRBJ1-2, and TRBD1 matches 8 of the central bases. The sequence came from a woman aged 40-49 years with Graves' ophthalmopathy. The CDR3 corresponds to CASSITVQGQGLYGYTF. At the DNA level, the sequence is TGTGCCAGTAGTATCACTGTCCAAGGACAGGGCCTATATGGCTACACCTTC. The entire variable domain, with the stretches around the CDR3 drawn from the reference TRBV19 and TRBJ1-2 proteins, is DGGITQSPKYLFRKEGQNVTLSCEQNLNHDAMYWYRQDPGQGLRLIYYSQIVNDFQKGDIAEGYSVSREKKESFPLTVTSAQKNPTAFYLCASSITVQGQGLYGYTFGSGTRLTVV.